What follows are 22 T cell receptor beta chains derived from one specimen sequenced in a study of metastatic and nonmetastatic thyroid tumors. MiXCR was used by TCRdb to re-call the PCR reads. The sample has around 10,000 clones, over 25% seen once. Thyroid surgery took place with no prior treatment in any patient. The sequenced sample was tumor tissue. All receptors come from a female donor with papillary thyroid cancer or a benign thyroid nodule (not recorded which). Some clones in this sample may be carry-over from other donors' samples.

Ten or more counts support this clone. The chain carries TRBV7-9 and TRBJ2-5; possibly TRBD1 or TRBD2 for D (5 bases each). The CDR3 loop spans 13 amino acids. Trimming pared 6 bases from V and 5 bases from J, leaving 13 bases between. Germline values: CDR1 SEHNR, CDR2 FQNEAQ (reference sequence). The CDR3 reads CASRGDNRETQYF. The CDR3 nucleotides are TGTGCCAGCAGGGGGGATAATAGGGAGACCCAGTACTTC.

V usage is TRBV12-3 or TRBV12-4 and J usage is TRBJ2-7; 9 bases line up with TRBD1. The CDR3 runs to 14 residues. The V and J ends lost 8 bases and 2 bases, in that order; junction bases with no gene match: 7. Here the CDR3 reads CASVSTGGTYEQYF. CDR3 in DNA: TGTGCCAGCGTATCGACAGGGGGAACCTACGAGCAGTACTTC.

This clone is termed medium-sized (0.01 to 0.1%). The J gene is TRBJ1-2, the V gene TRBV12-3 or TRBV12-4; 8 nucleotides align to TRBD1. The CDR3 runs 16 residues. V was pared by 1 base and J by 4 bases, with 8 bases of the junction left unmatched. The chain's CDR3 is CASSLGGDRGTYGYTF. The CDR3 bases are TGTGCCAGCAGTTTAGGCGGAGACAGGGGAACCTATGGCTACACCTTC.

The chain couples TRBV6-5 to TRBJ2-7; TRBD2 aligns across 12 bases. V shed 0 bases, J shed 0 bases, and the junction held 6 bases outside the gene matches. Germline V gene lookup returns CDR1 MNHEY and CDR2 SVGAGI. The CDR3 totals 18 residues. The CDR3 reads CASSYSQRTSGNSYEQYF. CDR3 DNA: TGTGCCAGCAGTTACTCTCAACGGACTAGCGGGAACTCCTACGAGCAGTACTTC.

This clone counts as medium-sized. This chain uses TRBV27 with TRBJ2-2; unclear D gene. This CDR3 spans 14 amino acids. V was shortened by 7 bases and J by 1 base, with 10 bases between the two germline ends. Per the germline V gene, CDR1 is MNHEY and CDR2 is SMNVEV (reference sequence). Written as DNA, the CDR3 is TGTGCCAGCAACGACAACTTGAACACCGGGGAGCTGTTTTTT. Translating gives CASNDNLNTGELFF.

This clone is medium-sized. The gene calls are TRBV11-1 and TRBJ2-3, with D possibly being TRBD1 (6 bases). The CDR3 is 16 amino acids. CDR1 and CDR2 (germline): SGHAT, FQDESV (reference sequence). Trimming left V 1 base short and J 1 base short, with 12 bases between. The CDR3, as DNA: TGTGCCAGCAGCTTAGATCCGGGACACGGCACAGATACGCAGTATTTT. Protein product: CASSLDPGHGTDTQYF.

This chain links TRBV5-1 with TRBJ2-1, with D uncertain. This CDR3 is 13 amino acids long. V shed 3 bases and J shed 8 bases, with 12 bases lying between them. Germline CDR1 is SGHRS and CDR2 is YFSETQ. CDR3: CASSSSRFDEQFF. CDR3 nucleotide sequence: TGCGCCAGCAGCTCCTCCCGTTTCGATGAGCAGTTCTTC.

Relative to its sample, this clone is medium-sized. The genes are TRBV4-1 and TRBJ1-1; D is uncertain. Germline CDR1 MGHRA, CDR2 YSYEKL. V lost 2 bases and J 3 bases, leaving 10 bases between the germline ends. The CDR3 loop spans 14 amino acids. The CDR3 region is CASSQLREDTEAFF. The CDR3 nucleotides read TGCGCCAGCAGCCAACTAAGGGAGGACACTGAAGCTTTCTTT.

The chain recombines TRBV11-1 with TRBJ2-1; TRBD2 matches 10 bases. V was clipped by 1 base and J by 4 bases; unmatched bases: 7. Germline V gene sequence: CDR1 SGHAT, CDR2 FQDESV (reference sequence). The CDR3 covers 17 residues. DNA of the CDR3: TGTGCCAGCAGCTTAGTGGGTAGCGGGAGGACTTACAATGAGCAGTTCTTC. It is translated as CASSLVGSGRTYNEQFF.

This clone is classed as medium-sized. The rearrangement joins TRBV6-1 to TRBJ1-1; a weak D match, TRBD1 (6 bases). V lost 6 bases to trimming and J lost 0 bases, with 14 bases between them. The CDR3 is 15 amino acids. Germline V CDR1 and CDR2: MNHNS, SASEGT. For the CDR3, the DNA is TGTGCCAGCAGGCCCTACGGACAGCTGAACACTGAAGCTTTCTTT. This encodes CASRPYGQLNTEAFF.

The rearrangement links TRBV10-1 to TRBJ2-3, with D perhaps TRBD1 or TRBD2 (6 bases each). Germline loops: CDR1 WNHNN, CDR2 SYGVQD (reference sequence). Trimming took 11 bases from V and 5 from J, leaving 26 bases between them. The CDR3 covers 16 residues. CDR3 sequence: CAPTRGVRDLKDTQYF. DNA for the CDR3: TGCGCCCCTACTAGGGGGGTCAGAGACCTGAAAGATACGCAGTATTTT.

This clone was picked up a small number of times. The chain uses TRBV6-1 and TRBJ2-5; D not certain. The CDR3 totals 14 residues. V lost 5 bases and J lost 4, with 14 bases in between. CDR1 is MNHNS and CDR2 is SASEGT in the germline V gene. CDR3 bases: TGTGCCAGCAGTCCTCTCGAATGGGGAGAGACCCAGTACTTC. Protein: CASSPLEWGETQYF.

By frequency in the sample, this clone is medium-sized (0.01 to 0.1%). V usage is TRBV7-8 and J usage is TRBJ2-1; D ambiguous. Germline lookup yields CDR1 SGHVS and CDR2 FQNEAQ. The CDR3 totals 14 residues. V shed 5 bases and J shed 9 bases, with 17 bases lying between them. This CDR3 is CASSPAGGVGEQFF. The DNA of the CDR3 is TGTGCCAGCAGCCCCGCCGGTGGGGTGGGTGAGCAGTTCTTC.

In its sample, this clone was seen a few times. V usage is TRBV6-1 and J usage is TRBJ1-2, with D unresolved. Trimming shortened V by 6 bases and J by 3 bases, and 14 bases separated the two germline ends. This CDR3 has 14 amino acids. Germline V gene lookup returns CDR1 MNHNS and CDR2 SASEGT. CDR3 DNA sequence: TGTGCCAGCAGCCGTTCGAAGAGAGACTATGGCTACACCTTC. Amino acids: CASSRSKRDYGYTF.

The rearrangement links TRBV19 to TRBJ2-3, with TRBD2 matching over 11 bases. The CDR3 runs to 15 residues. Unmatched junction bases numbered 0, after V lost 3 bases and J lost 1 base. The germline V gene encodes CDR1 LNHDA and CDR2 SQIVND (reference sequence). As DNA, the CDR3 is TGTGCCAGTAGTATGGGACTAGCGGGCACAGATACGCAGTATTTT. Its translation is CASSMGLAGTDTQYF. The variable domain in full, completed from reference TRBV19 and TRBJ2-3, reads DGGITQSPKYLFRKEGQNVTLSCEQNLNHDAMYWYRQDPGQGLRLIYYSQIVNDFQKGDIAEGYSVSREKKESFPLTVTSAQKNPTAFYLCASSMGLAGTDTQYFGPGTRLTVL.

This clone was found once. The chain employs TRBV11-2 and TRBJ2-7; no clear D. The germline V and J ends were trimmed by 2 bases and 6 bases, with 14 bases remaining between them. CDR3 length: 14 amino acids. Germline CDR1 is SGHAT and CDR2 is FQNNGV. This CDR3 reads CASSLNSLAPEQYF. DNA of the CDR3: TGTGCCAGCAGCTTAAATTCCCTTGCGCCCGAGCAGTACTTC. The variable domain in full, with the rest retrieved from reference TRBV11-2 and TRBJ2-7, is EAGVAQSPRYKIIEKRQSVAFWCNPISGHATLYWYQQILGQGPKLLIQFQNNGVVDDSQLPKDRFSAERLKGVDSTLKIQPAKLEDSAVYLCASSLNSLAPEQYFGPGTRLTVT.

This clone has a handful of counts. The chain links TRBV12-3 or TRBV12-4 to TRBJ1-2; 8 positions match TRBD1. V shed 3 bases, J shed 7 bases, and the junction held 4 bases outside the gene matches. CDR3 length: 13 amino acids. CDR3 loop: CASSLGQAGGYTF. CDR3 coding DNA: TGTGCCAGCAGTTTGGGACAGGCAGGTGGCTACACCTTC.

The chain employs TRBV7-3 and TRBJ2-1; D gene unclear. Looked up from germline, CDR1 is SGHTA and CDR2 is FQGTGA. Trimming took 1 base from V and 6 from J, leaving 19 bases between them. CDR3 length equals 17 residues. The CDR3 here is CASSLRPGRTVGNEQFF. DNA for the CDR3: TGTGCCAGCAGCTTAAGGCCAGGACGGACGGTCGGCAATGAGCAGTTCTTC.

V and J are TRBV28 and TRBJ2-7; 15 bases map to TRBD2. The assigned J gene may be wrong: the sequence end matches TRBJ2-5 better. The CDR3 consists of 20 residues. Germline lookup yields CDR1 MDHEN and CDR2 SYDVKM. The CDR3 DNA is TGTGCCAGCAGTTATGGGGGACTAGCGGGAGGTTCCCCACGCCAAGAGACCCAGTACTTC. It is translated as CASSYGGLAGGSPRQETQYF.

As to this clone: It may be a read error: a sequence one base away is much more abundant. The identical CDR3 is also encoded by other nucleotide sequences in the sample. The rearrangement joins TRBV5-4 to TRBJ2-3, with unresolved D. This CDR3 contains 15 residues. Germline lookup yields CDR1 SGHNT and CDR2 YYREEE (reference sequence). The CDR3 coding sequence is TGTGCCAGCAGCGAAGGAGTAACCCGCACAGATACGCAGTATTTC. It is translated as CASSEGVTRTDTQYF.

This clone was observed a few times. The chain uses TRBV15 and TRBJ2-2, with 9 bases aligning to TRBD1. J was trimmed by 7 bases and V by 7 bases; bases with no gene match: 4. The CDR3 contains 13 residues. Germline loops: CDR1 LNHNV, CDR2 YYDKDF (reference sequence). CDR3 nucleotide sequence: TGTGCCACCAAGAGACAGGGGGTCGGGGAGCTGTTTTTT. Protein product: CATKRQGVGELFF.

By proportion, this clone is medium-sized. CDR3 loop: CASSRGGAGGEQYF. DNA of the CDR3: TGCGCCAGCAGCCGGGGAGGAGCGGGAGGCGAGCAGTACTTC. The chain couples TRBV5-1 to TRBJ2-7; 9 nucleotides agree with TRBD2. Trimming took 4 bases from V and 6 from J; bases not matched to a gene: 8. The CDR3 consists of 14 residues. The V gene's germline CDR1 is SGHRS and CDR2 YFSETQ.